Below, one T cell receptor beta chain is given with its context. Its cognate antigen is unknown. This entry is derived from a study of T cell repertoires in cytomegalovirus infection. Overall study findings and caveats: Clonotype analysis showed dominance of the ex vivo response by HLA-C-restricted CMV-specific TCR beta clonotypes.

This CDR3 has 16 residues. Germline CDR1 is SGHRS and CDR2 is YFSETQ. Trimming removed 0 bases at V and 6 bases at J, with 18 bases between. MiXCR, applied by TCRdb to the reads, yields one record per CDR3 protein. The sample has a few hundred thousand distinct CDR3 sequences, about 17% seen once. The chain couples TRBV5-1 to TRBJ1-1; D is possibly TRBD1 (5 bases). The source of this sequence is a human donor in good health (CMV status not recorded). Some clones in this sample may be carry-over from other donors' samples. What was sequenced was CD8+ T cells from PBMCs. Here the CDR3 reads CASSLEARRMGPEAFF. CDR3 nucleotide sequence: TGCGCCAGCAGCTTGGAAGCTCGGAGGATGGGGCCTGAAGCTTTCTTT.